This T cell receptor (beta chain) originates from a study of human T cells and chemical hapten exposure. As for the study in general: Minor pooled library volume differences mainly drove per-sample TCR yield variation.

Time point denoted: patch test 1, 2 weeks after DPC sensitization. Treatment noted: therapeutic diphenylcyclopropenone sensitization with weekly scalp DPC. As processed by the authors: Samples held a median of roughly 100,000 TCRs, range about 20,000–690,600. TCRdb reprocessed the RACE reads with MiXCR, giving one entry per CDR3 protein. The V and J calls come from TCRdb's annotation, not from the publication. The sample has 340,000 or so distinct CDR3 sequences, approximately 6.3% seen once. V was clipped by 2 bases and J by 5 bases, with 11 bases between them. This CDR3 spans 14 amino acids. Germline CDR1 SGHTA, CDR2 FQGTGA. This clonotype was observed at least ten times.

The chain is built from TRBV7-3 and TRBJ2-3; possible D gene TRBD1, 5 bases. The origin of this receptor is a woman under 30 with alopecia areata. Some clones in this sample may be carry-over from other donors' samples. This specimen was whole blood, taken in connection with sensitization to the hapten diphenylcyclopropenone (DPC). The CDR3 coding sequence is TGTGCCAGCAGCTTAGGAATTCAGGGAGATACGCAGTATTTT. This sequence encodes CASSLGIQGDTQYF.